The source of this TCR beta chain is a study of CD8+ T cells in alopecia areata. Study conclusions and caveats: Patients displayed less clarity in TCR sharing than mice, a finding possibly related to HLA. Normal scalp showed lower clonality than lesional scalp, especially alopecia totalis/universalis. There were also resident alphabeta T cells of normal skin sequenced in scalp samples.

Alopecia areata patients provided lesional scalp punch biopsies and peripheral blood. As regards this clone: No antigen is known for it.

Trimming removed 1 base from V and 7 bases from J, with 4 bases in between. The CDR3 extends over 12 amino acids. Germline V gene lookup returns CDR1 SGHTA and CDR2 FQGTGA. cDNA reverse transcribed from extracted RNA served as the sequencing template. Generated by immunoSEQ multiplex PCR, the TCRdb table keeps only in-frame clones and is missing some. The table records 150,000 to 190,000 clones, around 50% of them present only once. The receptor comes from a human donor with alopecia areata. This rearrangement joins TRBV7-3 to TRBJ2-2, with D unclear. The sequencing used CD8+ T cells sorted from blood, collected at week 0. The CDR3, as DNA: TGTGCCAGCAGCTTAAGCGGCGGGGAGCTGTTTTTT. Its translation is CASSLSGGELFF.